This T cell receptor beta chain was identified during a study of T cells in Graves' hyperthyroidism and ophthalmopathy. What was amplified from RNA transcripts were TCR beta CDR3 regions. HTBI primers were used for first-round RT-PCR of the TCR CDR3. TCRdb reprocessed the multiplex PCR reads with MiXCR, giving one entry per CDR3 protein. This table has hundreds of thousands of distinct CDR3 sequences, just under 20% appearing once. This TCR came from a man in his forties with Graves' ophthalmopathy. The sequencing sample was made of blood.

The DNA for the CDR3 is TGTGCCAGCAGCTTGACGGAGGATTTCCACTTT. Translation gives CASSLTEDFHF. The chain uses TRBV11-2 and TRBJ1-6; D uncertain. Germline V gives CDR1 SGHAT, CDR2 FQNNGV. The CDR3 contains 11 residues. The germline V and J ends were trimmed by 3 bases and 17 bases, with 11 bases remaining between them.